The 31 T cell receptor beta chains presented below share a single source sample, sequenced in a study of blood T cell repertoires in COVID-19. Repertoires were generated with immunoSEQ multiplex PCR, while TCRdb's copy carries only in-frame clones and drops some. The sample lists 90,000 to 120,000 clones, roughly 80% occurring once. Sequenced material: peripheral blood. The receptors here all came from a human donor in a cohort sampled during active COVID-19.

This chain joins TRBV28 and TRBJ2-1; 10 nucleotides agree with TRBD1. The V gene's germline CDR1 is MDHEN and CDR2 SYDVKM. V lost 4 bases to trimming and J lost 9 bases; unmatched junction nucleotides: 3. CDR3 length: 13 residues. The CDR3 nucleotides read TGTGCCAGCAGTTCGGGACAGGGGACTGAGCAGTTCTTC. Amino acid sequence: CASSSGQGTEQFF.

This chain joins TRBV9 and TRBJ2-7; D may be TRBD2 (5 bases). Germline loops: CDR1 SGDLS, CDR2 YYNGEE. V lost 3 bases and J 0 bases, leaving 16 bases between the germline ends. The CDR3 length is 16 residues. This CDR3 is CASSETPWRVSYEQYF. In DNA form, the CDR3 reads TGTGCCAGCAGCGAGACCCCCTGGCGGGTCTCCTACGAGCAGTACTTC.

The chain has TRBV18 and TRBJ2-2; 8 nucleotides agree with TRBD1. The CDR3 length is 15 residues. Trimming at V came to 2 bases and at J to 4 bases, leaving 3 bases not matched to a gene. Germline V lookup: CDR1 KGHSH, CDR2 LQKENI. CDR3: CASSPRQGITGELFF. The CDR3, as DNA: TGTGCCAGCTCACCAAGACAGGGGATCACCGGGGAGCTGTTTTTT.

J is TRBJ2-1 and V is TRBV27; D possibly corresponds to TRBD2 (6 bases). Germline loops: CDR1 MNHEY, CDR2 SMNVEV (reference sequence). Trimming left V 4 bases short and J 6 bases short, with 13 bases between. This CDR3 spans 14 amino acids. CDR3 sequence: CASSYRLVSNEQFF. In nucleotides, the CDR3 is TGTGCCAGCAGTTATAGACTAGTGTCCAATGAGCAGTTCTTC.

This chain uses TRBV6-4 with TRBJ2-3; no clear D gene. Per germline, CDR1 MRHNA and CDR2 SNTAGT. This CDR3 is built from 12 residues. Trimming took off 4 bases at V and 8 bases at J, with 10 bases between the two ends. The CDR3 loop is CASSAVSGTQYF. The DNA for the CDR3 is TGTGCCAGCAGTGCAGTATCGGGTACGCAGTATTTT.

CDR3 coding DNA: TGCGCCAGCACCTTAGGTCAGGGTCCCACTGAAGCTTTCTTT. It specifies CASTLGQGPTEAFF. V is TRBV5-1 and J is TRBJ1-1; tentatively, D is TRBD1 (5 bases). V was pared by 6 bases and J by 4 bases, with 16 bases between. This CDR3 region has 14 residues. CDR1 SGHRS and CDR2 YFSETQ come from the germline V gene.

This clone occurred once. This rearrangement joins TRBV18 to TRBJ2-1; the match to TRBD2 covers 9 bases. Germline loops: CDR1 KGHSH, CDR2 LQKENI. Trimming removed 3 bases from V and 4 bases from J; junction bases left unmatched: 7. This CDR3 region has 16 residues. CDR3 protein: CASSPPGTSRYNEQFF. CDR3 DNA sequence: TGTGCCAGCTCACCTCCCGGGACTAGCAGGTACAATGAGCAGTTCTTC.

CDR3 region: CASSQVPSGASYNEQFF. CDR3 nucleotides: TGTGCCAGCAGCCAAGTTCCTAGCGGGGCCTCCTACAATGAGCAGTTCTTC. V usage is TRBV4-2 and J usage is TRBJ2-1; 9 positions match TRBD2. V was clipped by 1 base and J by 0 bases; unmatched bases: 4. The CDR3 length is 17 residues. From germline, CDR1 is LGHNA and CDR2 YNFKEQ.

This clone was counted a single time. The genes are TRBV28 and TRBJ1-4; TRBD1 might be the D (6 bases). This CDR3 contains 14 residues. Germline assignment: CDR1 MDHEN and CDR2 SYDVKM. Trimming removed 4 bases from V and 10 bases from J, with 16 bases in between. CDR3 in DNA: TGTGCCAGCAGTTCAGGGGCCCCGCCTGGAAAACTGTTTTTT. This sequence encodes CASSSGAPPGKLFF.

This chain's CDR3 is CASSLGRGHGYEQYF. The CDR3 nucleotides read TGTGCCAGCAGTTTAGGCCGGGGTCATGGCTACGAGCAGTACTTC. This chain connects TRBV27 to TRBJ2-7; weak D call: TRBD2 (5 bases). In germline, CDR1 is MNHEY, CDR2 SMNVEV (reference sequence). Trimming removed 2 bases from V and 3 bases from J, with 14 bases in between. The CDR3 length is 15 residues.

The V and J genes are TRBV15 and TRBJ2-7; TRBD2 matches at 9 bases. The ends lost 1 base at V and 2 bases at J; junction bases unmatched: 3. This CDR3 comprises 15 residues. CDR1 and CDR2 (germline): LNHNV, YYDKDF (reference sequence). The CDR3 DNA reads TGTGCCACCAGCAGAGGCGCTAGCGGGGCCTACGAGCAGTACTTC. Amino acids: CATSRGASGAYEQYF.

The V call is TRBV5-4, the J call TRBJ1-3; D is uncertain. The V and J ends lost 0 bases and 0 bases respectively, with 10 bases between them. The germline V gene encodes CDR1 SGHNT and CDR2 YYREEE (reference sequence). CDR3 length: 16 residues. DNA for the CDR3: TGTGCCAGCAGCTTGGGAGAGGGCAGCTCTGGAAACACCATATATTTT. It is translated as CASSLGEGSSGNTIYF.

The CDR3 loop reads CASSPQGWAGNTIYF. The CDR3, as DNA: TGTGCCAGCAGCCCCCAGGGGTGGGCTGGAAACACCATATATTTT. The chain joins TRBV9 to TRBJ1-3; D perhaps matches TRBD1 (6 bases). From germline, CDR1 is SGDLS and CDR2 YYNGEE. The V end lost 4 bases, the J end lost 2 bases, and 13 bases lay between the germline ends. The CDR3 consists of 15 residues.

The sample holds one count of this clone. This chain uses TRBV21-1 with TRBJ1-3; TRBD1 was called by the table and not checked on the DNA. TRBV21-1 counts as a pseudogene. This CDR3 comprises 19 residues. CDR3 in amino acids: CASSNKKTGQGCSGNTIYF. The DNA for the CDR3 is TGTGCCAGCAGCAACAAAAAAACAGGACAGGGATGCTCTGGAAACACCATATATTTT.

The chain links TRBV14 to TRBJ2-1; 13 positions match TRBD2. J gave up 9 bases and V 6 bases, and 8 bases lay outside the gene matches. This CDR3 contains 15 residues. The V gene's germline CDR1 is SGHDN and CDR2 FVKESK. The CDR3 DNA is TGTGCCAGCAGTTCTACTAGCGGGAGGGTGGGTGAGCAGTTCTTC. Encoded protein: CASSSTSGRVGEQFF. Full variable domain (outside the CDR3, taken from reference TRBV14 and TRBJ2-1): EAGVTQFPSHSVIEKGQTVTLRCDPISGHDNLYWYRRVMGKEIKFLLHFVKESKQDESGMPNNRFLAERTGGTYSTLKVQPAELEDSGVYFCASSSTSGRVGEQFFGPGTRLTVL.

The chain is built from TRBV2 and TRBJ2-1; D possibly corresponds to TRBD1 (6 bases). Germline V gene sequence: CDR1 SNHLY, CDR2 FYNNEI. The V gene lost 5 bases and the J gene lost 6 bases, with 20 bases spanning the gap. CDR3 length: 16 amino acids. DNA of the CDR3: TGTGCCAGCAGTCAGGGGCCAGGGCGCTCGGTCAATGAGCAGTTCTTC. Translating gives CASSQGPGRSVNEQFF.

Here the CDR3 DNA reads TGTGCCAGCAGCTTCGGGCAGGGCTACGAGCAGTACTTC. Translation gives CASSFGQGYEQYF. The gene calls are TRBV7-9 and TRBJ2-7; weak D call: TRBD1 (5 bases). Looked up from germline, CDR1 is SEHNR and CDR2 is FQNEAQ (reference sequence). This CDR3 is built from 13 residues. Trimming removed 3 bases at V and 3 bases at J, with 9 bases between.

The chain recombines TRBV6-5 with TRBJ2-7, with TRBD2 identical over 11 bases. Germline lookup yields CDR1 MNHEY and CDR2 SVGAGI. The CDR3 contains 14 residues. Trimming cost V 4 bases and J 6 bases; bases outside gene matches: 5. The CDR3 loop is CASSFLAGGGEQYV. CDR3 DNA sequence: TGTGCCAGCAGTTTTCTAGCGGGAGGTGGCGAGCAGTACGTC.

The rearrangement uses TRBV5-1 and TRBJ2-1; 8 bases map to TRBD2. With V trimmed by 4 bases and J by 4 bases, 4 bases remained unmatched. This CDR3 comprises 14 residues. Germline V gives CDR1 SGHRS, CDR2 YFSETQ. The CDR3 reads CASSISGEYNEQFF. CDR3 DNA sequence: TGCGCCAGCAGCATTAGCGGGGAGTACAATGAGCAGTTCTTC.

The gene calls are TRBV7-2 and TRBJ2-2; D might be TRBD1 (5 bases). The germline V gene has CDR1 SGHTA and CDR2 FQGNSA. The V end lost 6 bases, the J end lost 4 bases, and 15 bases lay between the germline ends. The length of the CDR3 is 15 residues. CDR3 coding DNA: TGTGCCAGCAGGATTGGGGCAGGGATCACCGGGGAGCTGTTTTTT. Protein product: CASRIGAGITGELFF.

The rearrangement links TRBV10-3 to TRBJ1-2; 9 bases are a match to TRBD1. Germline V lookup: CDR1 ENHRY, CDR2 SYGVKD. Trimming cost V 5 bases and J 11 bases; bases outside gene matches: 6. The CDR3 length is 12 residues. CDR3 region: CAISPGTGKYTF. The CDR3 DNA reads TGTGCCATCAGTCCCGGGACAGGGAAATACACCTTC.

This clone qualifies as large. The chain uses TRBV12-3 or TRBV12-4 and TRBJ2-2; D call uncertain. The ends were cut back, 8 bases at V and 7 bases at J, with 11 bases in the middle. This CDR3 spans 12 amino acids. The CDR3 region is CASSSYGGELFF. In nucleotides, the CDR3 is TGTGCCAGCTCAAGTTACGGCGGGGAGCTGTTTTTT.

The rearrangement uses TRBV28 and TRBJ2-7; TRBD1 matches at 7 bases. Per germline, CDR1 MDHEN and CDR2 SYDVKM. This CDR3 is 14 amino acids long. Trimming at V came to 2 bases and at J to 4 bases, leaving 5 bases not matched to a gene. The CDR3 DNA is TGTGCCAGCAGTTTACAAGGGGGACAGTACGAGCAGTACTTC. Amino acids: CASSLQGGQYEQYF. Full variable domain (rest looked up from reference TRBV28 and TRBJ2-7): DVKVTQSSRYLVKRTGEKVFLECVQDMDHENMFWYRQDPGLGLRLIYFSYDVKMKEKGDIPEGYSVSREKKERFSLILESASTNQTSMYLCASSLQGGQYEQYFGPGTRLTVT.

The V gene is TRBV6-5, the J gene TRBJ2-7; maybe TRBD1 (6 bases). The CDR3 loop spans 15 amino acids. V lost 0 bases and J lost 1, with 10 bases in between. Germline V lookup: CDR1 MNHEY, CDR2 SVGAGI. In DNA form, the CDR3 reads TGTGCCAGCAGTTACTCGCACGGACAGTCCTACGAGCAGTACTTC. Translation gives CASSYSHGQSYEQYF.

The sample holds one count of this clone. The chain combines TRBV7-9 with TRBJ2-5; 7 positions match TRBD2. J was trimmed by 1 base and V by 5 bases; bases with no gene match: 19. Per the germline V gene, CDR1 is SEHNR and CDR2 is FQNEAQ (reference sequence). The CDR3 has 19 residues. This CDR3 reads CASSPLGRGSQSAQETQYF. In nucleotides, the CDR3 is TGTGCCAGCAGCCCTCTTGGGCGGGGGTCCCAAAGCGCCCAAGAGACCCAGTACTTC.

This chain links TRBV5-6 with TRBJ2-1, with D perhaps TRBD2 (6 bases). Germline V gives CDR1 SGHDT, CDR2 YYEEEE. The CDR3 consists of 18 residues. V lost 1 base and J lost 5, with 22 bases in between. CDR3 region: CASSLYWVGGELNNEQFF. CDR3 coding DNA: TGTGCCAGCAGCTTGTATTGGGTCGGGGGTGAACTTAACAATGAGCAGTTCTTC.

The chain uses TRBV28 and TRBJ1-3; D is uncertain. The length of the CDR3 is 15 residues. The ends were cut back, 8 bases at V and 2 bases at J, with 16 bases in the middle. Per germline, CDR1 MDHEN and CDR2 SYDVKM. CDR3 sequence: CASLTRGDPGNTIYF. The CDR3 nucleotides read TGTGCCAGCCTCACCCGGGGAGACCCTGGAAACACCATATATTTT.

This chain connects TRBV3-1 (or the pseudogene TRBV3-2) to TRBJ1-5; D perhaps matches TRBD1 (6 bases). The germline V gene has CDR1 LGHDT and CDR2 YNNKEL (reference sequence). CDR3 length: 15 amino acids. Trimming removed 3 bases from V and 6 bases from J, with 15 bases in between. The CDR3 region is CASSQTNTGSQPQHF. DNA of the CDR3: TGTGCCAGCAGCCAGACTAATACAGGGAGTCAGCCCCAGCATTTT.

This clone was counted a single time. V is TRBV9 and J is TRBJ2-7; D is uncertain. Germline CDR1 SGDLS, CDR2 YYNGEE. The CDR3 is 15 amino acids. Trimming left V 0 bases short and J 6 bases short, with 16 bases between. The CDR3 here is CASSVGVTLTSEQYF. The CDR3, as DNA: TGTGCCAGCAGCGTAGGTGTGACCCTGACAAGCGAGCAGTACTTC.

The V call is TRBV4-3, the J call TRBJ2-1; no clear D. This CDR3 has 14 amino acids. CDR1 LGHNA and CDR2 YSLEER come from the germline V gene. V dropped 5 bases and J dropped 6 bases, with 14 bases sitting between them. CDR3 sequence: CASSSVVTTNEQFF. The CDR3 region has the DNA TGCGCCAGCAGCTCAGTGGTAACTACCAATGAGCAGTTCTTC.

The chain links TRBV7-2 to TRBJ2-5; 12 bases fit TRBD2. Losses at the gene ends were 1 base for V and 3 bases for J; bases not matched to a gene: 6. CDR1 is SGHTA, CDR2 FQGNSA, per germline. CDR3 size: 17 residues. The CDR3 DNA is TGTGCCAGCAGCTTAGGCCTGACTAGCGGGAGCGAAGAGACCCAGTACTTC. This codes for CASSLGLTSGSEETQYF.